The 14 T cell receptor beta chains below were found in one sample sequenced in a study of blood T cells in healthy people across ages (dated by TCRdb to the mid-2010s). The library was prepared using 5' RACE. The run used an Illumina HiSeq 2500. A second PCR of roughly 7 to 12 cycles was performed with a sample-barcoded 5' primer and a J-beta primer mix. Through fastp at Q25 and MiXCR, TCRdb rebuilt clones from the public reads, retaining in-frame beta chains. Identical CDR3 proteins give one entry, which carries the most common genes and DNA. The sample table contains fewer than 900,000 distinct CDR3 sequences; only one count was recorded for roughly 45% of them. The ten top clones hold about 20% of the sample. The sample taken for sequencing was blood. The source of these receptors is an older woman in good health.

The chain couples TRBV20-1 to TRBJ2-4, with D uncertain. The DNA end favors TRBJ2-7, so the J call may be wrong. The CDR3 consists of 14 residues. From germline, CDR1 is DFQATT and CDR2 SNEGSKA (reference sequence). CDR3 amino acids: CSAPSALGIDEQYF. The CDR3 coding sequence is TGCAGTGCCCCCTCGGCCCTGGGTATCGACGAGCAGTACTTC.

This clonotype was seen only a few times. The chain carries TRBV18 and TRBJ2-3; no clear D. Germline V gene lookup returns CDR1 KGHSH and CDR2 LQKENI. V was pared by 3 bases and J by 6 bases, with 10 bases between. This CDR3 is 13 amino acids long. The DNA for the CDR3 is TGTGCCAGCTCACCGAACAATGGGGATACGCAGTATTTT. Its protein is CASSPNNGDTQYF.

At least ten counts were recorded for this clonotype. An end of the junction does not agree with germline; a read error may underlie this. V gene TRBV29-1 combines with J gene TRBJ2-1, with a tentative D call TRBD1 (6 bases). Germline CDR1 and CDR2: SQVTM and ANQGSEA. The CDR3 has 14 amino acids. The DNA of the CDR3 is TGCAGCGGTGAAACCCTTCAGGGGAGCAATGAGCAGTTCTTC. Protein product: CSGETLQGSNEQFF.

This sequence joins TRBV27 and TRBJ1-5, with D perhaps matching TRBD1 (6 bases). Germline CDR1 MNHEY, CDR2 SMNVEV (reference sequence). The CDR3 is 13 amino acids. V lost 5 bases and J lost 7, with 12 bases in between. The CDR3 here is CASSPEGGQPQHF. The CDR3 DNA sequence: TGTGCCAGCAGTCCCGAGGGGGGGCAGCCCCAGCATTTT.

The rearrangement links TRBV12-3 or TRBV12-4 to TRBJ1-6, with D maybe TRBD1 (5 bases). The CDR3 has 14 residues. V lost 3 bases to trimming and J lost 8 bases, with 11 bases between them. CDR3 region: CASSLSTGDSPLHF. The CDR3 DNA sequence: TGTGCCAGCAGTTTGAGTACAGGAGATTCACCCCTCCACTTT.

The V call is TRBV10-3, the J call TRBJ2-7; TRBD1 matches at 7 bases. The germline V gene has CDR1 ENHRY and CDR2 SYGVKD. V was pared by 10 bases and J by 3 bases, with 9 bases of the junction left unmatched. CDR3 length: 13 residues. The CDR3: CATKTGSSYEQYF. CDR3 sequence (DNA): TGTGCCACCAAGACAGGGTCTAGCTACGAGCAGTACTTC.

The chain joins TRBV30 to TRBJ2-4; D remains unclear. Trimming removed 1 base at V and 9 bases at J, with 13 bases between. The CDR3 extends over 13 amino acids. Germline CDR1 and CDR2: GTSNPN and SVGIG (reference sequence). CDR3 sequence reads: CAWSGQVSGIQYF. CDR3 nucleotides: TGTGCCTGGAGTGGCCAGGTTTCCGGCATTCAGTACTTC.

This clonotype was counted a few times. The chain uses TRBV25-1 and TRBJ1-6, with D maybe TRBD1 (6 bases). V was cut by 0 bases and J by 0 bases, with 12 bases left in between. The CDR3 runs 18 residues. CDR1 and CDR2 (germline): MGHDK, SYGVNS. The DNA of the CDR3 is TGTGCCAGCAGTGAATATTCAGGGGTTAGCTCCTATAATTCACCCCTCCACTTT. This gives the protein CASSEYSGVSSYNSPLHF.

This clonotype was detected only a few times. The chain uses TRBV27 and TRBJ1-4, with D hard to call. Trimming left V 5 bases short and J 7 bases short, with 14 bases between. This CDR3 is built from 14 residues. The V gene's germline CDR1 is MNHEY and CDR2 SMNVEV (reference sequence). The CDR3 DNA follows: TGTGCCAGCAGTCCGAGGGTTGCCCGTGAAAAACTGTTTTTT. It translates to CASSPRVAREKLFF.

For this clonotype: Its ends do not fully match the called genes, so a read error is possible. The V gene is TRBV6-5, the J gene TRBJ2-1, with 7 bases matching TRBD1. The CDR3 is 13 residues long. Germline V lookup: CDR1 MNHEY, CDR2 SVGAGI. This chain's CDR3 is CASKGGSYKEQFF. CDR3 DNA: TGTGCCAGCAAAGGGGGCTCCTACAAGGAGCAGTTCTTC.

The chain combines TRBV20-1 with TRBJ2-4, with D tentatively TRBD2 (7 bases). CDR1 DFQATT and CDR2 SNEGSKA come from the germline V gene (reference sequence). V was trimmed by 3 bases and J by 8 bases, leaving 17 bases between them. The CDR3 spans 14 residues. The CDR3 DNA sequence: TGCAGTGCTAGCGTAGGGGGGGATTTAGACATTCAGTACTTC. As protein: CSASVGGDLDIQYF.

CDR3 sequence reads: CSARDRPGIDYGYTF. The CDR3, as DNA: TGCAGTGCTAGAGATCGGCCGGGAATTGACTATGGCTACACCTTC. The chain recombines TRBV20-1 with TRBJ1-2; no clear D. Germline CDR1 reads DFQATT; CDR2 reads SNEGSKA (reference sequence). Trimming shortened V by 0 bases and J by 3 bases, and 14 bases separated the two germline ends. This CDR3 is 15 amino acids long.

This clonotype was seen repeatedly, ten times or more. The chain combines TRBV29-1 with TRBJ2-2; 7 bases fit TRBD1. V was clipped by 7 bases and J by 6 bases; unmatched bases: 5. CDR3 size: 12 residues. Germline CDR1 reads SQVTM; CDR2 reads ANQGSEA. CDR3 in amino acids: CSGLGQSGELFF. For the CDR3, the DNA is TGCAGCGGATTGGGACAGTCCGGGGAGCTGTTTTTT.

To note about this clonotype: At one of its ends the junction is not consistent with the germline gene, which may arise from a read error. The rearrangement joins TRBV6-1 to TRBJ1-5; 8 bases map to TRBD1. The CDR3 consists of 14 residues. Germline V gene data show CDR1 as MNHNS and CDR2 as SASEGT. Here the CDR3 reads CATNRGFGNQPQHF. The CDR3 DNA is TGTGCCACCAACAGGGGGTTCGGGAATCAGCCCCAGCATTTC.